These 7 T cell receptor beta chains share one sample of origin, sequenced in a study of T cells after yellow fever vaccination. TCRdb re-called the 5' RACE reads through MiXCR, storing one row per CDR3 protein. The data show under 700,000 distinct CDR3 sequences, about a sixth seen once. The source material was PBMCs, sampled 4 to 5 days after the first yellow fever vaccination. The receptors stem from a man between 18 and 29 years old who received the YFV17D yellow fever vaccine.

V usage is TRBV7-8 and J usage is TRBJ1-2; D remains unclear. The V end lost 5 bases, the J end lost 4 bases, and 17 bases lay between the germline ends. Germline lookup yields CDR1 SGHVS and CDR2 FQNEAQ. The CDR3 contains 15 residues. For the CDR3, the DNA is TGTGCCAGCAGCCCCACAGAGAGATCGTCCTATGGCTACACCTTC. Its translation: CASSPTERSSYGYTF.

The chain joins TRBV7-8 to TRBJ2-3; 9 bases are shared with TRBD1. The trim removed 11 bases at V and 3 bases at J, leaving 12 bases unmatched. The CDR3 length is 15 residues. The germline gives CDR1 SGHVS, CDR2 FQNEAQ. The CDR3: CAVKEQGARTDTQYF. Written as DNA, the CDR3 is TGTGCCGTCAAGGAACAGGGGGCGAGAACAGATACGCAGTATTTT. Filled out from reference TRBV7-8 and TRBJ2-3, the complete variable domain reads GAGVSQSPRYKVAKRGQDVALRCDPISGHVSLFWYQQALGQGPEFLTYFQNEAQLDKSGLPSDRFFAERPEGSVSTLKIQRTQQEDSAVYLCAVKEQGARTDTQYFGPGTRLTVL.

This clonotype was detected many times. The genes are TRBV9 and TRBJ2-6, with a tentative D call TRBD2 (6 bases). Germline V lookup: CDR1 SGDLS, CDR2 YYNGEE. CDR3 size: 15 residues. Trimming took 2 bases from V and 4 from J, leaving 10 bases between them. The CDR3 DNA reads as TGTGCCAGCAGCGTCGGGGGATCAGGGGCCAACGTCCTGACTTTC. Its translation: CASSVGGSGANVLTF.

CDR3 in DNA: TGCGCCAGCTGTGGAAGTCCCCGGAACACTGAAGCTTTCTTT. Protein: CASCGSPRNTEAFF. The J gene is TRBJ1-1, the V gene TRBV10-2; D is unresolved. The length of the CDR3 is 14 residues. Germline-derived CDR1 and CDR2 are WSHSY and SAAADI. Trimming left V 8 bases short and J 1 base short, with 14 bases between.

V gene TRBV20-1 combines with J gene TRBJ2-2; 9 positions agree with TRBD1. Germline CDR1 is DFQATT and CDR2 is SNEGSKA (reference sequence). Germline trimming cut 6 bases from V and 3 bases from J; bases unmatched to any gene: 5. The CDR3 covers 14 residues. The DNA of the CDR3 is TGCAGTGCCAAAACAGGGGGCTACACCGGGGAGCTGTTTTTT. Its translation: CSAKTGGYTGELFF.

The gene calls are TRBV29-1 and TRBJ2-2; TRBD2 matches at 7 bases. The CDR3 consists of 12 residues. Germline assignment: CDR1 SQVTM and CDR2 ANQGSEA. V was pared by 6 bases and J by 5 bases, with 3 bases of the junction left unmatched. The CDR3: CSVRGGTGELFF. Here the CDR3 DNA reads TGCAGCGTCCGCGGGGGTACCGGGGAGCTGTTTTTT.

The chain employs TRBV27 and TRBJ2-1; D not certain. V lost 3 bases, J lost 2 bases, and 11 bases lay in between. CDR1 and CDR2 (germline): MNHEY, SMNVEV (reference sequence). The CDR3 runs 15 residues. The CDR3 is CASSLGYLPYNEQFF. For the CDR3, the DNA is TGTGCCAGCAGTTTGGGGTACCTCCCCTACAATGAGCAGTTCTTC.